A single sample is the source of the 3 T cell receptor beta chains below, sequenced in a study of blood T cell repertoires in COVID-19. Data came from immunoSEQ multiplex PCR; TCRdb stores just in-frame clones and leaves some out. The sample lists under 200,000 clones, about 80% occurring once. The specimen was peripheral blood. These receptors all stem from a human donor with acute or convalescent COVID-19. The donor label of this sample is uncertain.

This chain joins TRBV9 and TRBJ2-1; 8 bases line up with TRBD2. The germline CDR1 and CDR2 sequences are SGDLS and YYNGEE. Unmatched junction bases numbered 3, after V lost 2 bases and J lost 5 bases. This CDR3 comprises 14 residues. This CDR3 reads CASSVMGLDNEQFF. CDR3 DNA sequence: TGTGCCAGCAGCGTCATGGGACTAGACAATGAGCAGTTCTTC.

The chain has TRBV28 and TRBJ2-7, with TRBD1 matching over 7 bases. Germline trimming cut 8 bases from V and 0 bases from J; bases unmatched to any gene: 16. In germline, CDR1 is MDHEN, CDR2 SYDVKM. The CDR3 spans 17 residues. For the CDR3, the DNA is TGTGCCAGCTTTCGGGGCAGGGGGTTACCGAGCTCCTACGAGCAGTACTTC. It specifies CASFRGRGLPSSYEQYF.

The chain couples TRBV11-2 to TRBJ2-7; D is perhaps TRBD1 (6 bases). The V end lost 3 bases, the J end lost 3 bases, and 15 bases lay between the germline ends. The V gene's germline CDR1 is SGHAT and CDR2 FQNNGV. CDR3 length: 15 residues. The chain's CDR3 is CASSFFRTALYEQYF. In DNA form, the CDR3 reads TGTGCCAGCAGCTTTTTTAGGACAGCCCTCTACGAGCAGTACTTC.